This T cell receptor (beta chain) was profiled in a study of blood T cell repertoires in COVID-19. Across the study: Acute and convalescent COVID-19 samples came from the United States, Italy and Spain. In each case, the material was cDNA or gDNA derived from T cells, B-cell-depleted T cells, or PBMCs.

The V and J ends lost 2 bases and 5 bases respectively, with 18 bases between them. The CDR3 runs to 16 residues. Germline assignment: CDR1 LNHDA and CDR2 SQIVND (reference sequence). Per the study methods: Using reference gene primer amplification, nucleated cell counts were estimated. Method: immunoSEQ multiplex PCR; TCRdb's copy keeps in-frame clones and lacks some. The V and J calls and clone size were taken over from that table, and D and trimming were inferred from the DNA. The data contain under 300,000 clones, roughly 85% of them singletons. This chain joins TRBV19 and TRBJ2-5, with D possibly TRBD1 on 5 matching bases. The specimen was peripheral blood. This receptor was obtained from a woman under 40 with active or convalescent COVID-19. The CDR3 sequence: CASSITGRAAPETQYF. Written as DNA, the CDR3 is TGTGCCAGTAGTATAACAGGCAGGGCGGCCCCCGAGACCCAGTACTTC.